This entry lists 3 T cell receptor beta chains sequenced from one sample in a study of CD8+ T cells in alopecia areata. Extracted RNA was reverse transcribed into cDNA, the sequencing template. The method was immunoSEQ multiplex PCR; TCRdb's version includes in-frame clones alone and lacks a portion of them. The sample contains some 180,000 clones, roughly three fifths of which appear only once. Specimen: CD8+ T cells sorted from blood. These receptors came from a human donor in good health.

J is TRBJ1-1 and V is TRBV29-1; TRBD1 matches 8 bases. J gave up 4 bases and V 4 bases, and 5 bases lay outside the gene matches. The germline V gene encodes CDR1 SQVTM and CDR2 ANQGSEA. The CDR3 totals 13 residues. Here the CDR3 DNA reads TGCAGCGTTGCGACTGGACAGGGCACTGAAGCTTTCTTT. It codes for CSVATGQGTEAFF.

The chain recombines TRBV27 with TRBJ1-2; D is uncertain. The CDR3 sequence is 16 residues long. Trimming removed 5 bases at V and 5 bases at J, with 21 bases between. CDR1 is MNHEY and CDR2 is SMNVEV in the germline V gene (reference sequence). CDR3 sequence (DNA): TGTGCCAGCAGTCCCCTTTCATCCGAGGTCGGGTATGGCTACACCTTC. Protein sequence: CASSPLSSEVGYGYTF.

The V call is TRBV5-1, the J call TRBJ2-1; D is uncertain. Trimming stripped 2 bases from V and 4 bases from J, with 4 bases between. Germline V gives CDR1 SGHRS, CDR2 YFSETQ. CDR3 length: 12 amino acids. CDR3 residues: CASSFGYNEQFF. CDR3 DNA sequence: TGCGCCAGCAGCTTCGGGTACAATGAGCAGTTCTTC.